A selection of T cell receptor beta chains follows, all from one sample in a study of T-cell memory formation after mild COVID-19. TCRdb recomputed calls from the 5' RACE reads with MiXCR, one row per CDR3 protein. The repertoire holds under 450,000 distinct CDR3 sequences, with roughly a quarter as singletons. Source material: PBMCs or a T cell subset sorted from them (not recorded which). Source of these receptors: an adult woman who had mild COVID-19 (a few samples of this study predate the infection). Cell type and time point are not known. The CDR3 runs from the conserved cysteine through the conserved F or W. A D gene is named only where the DNA matches it firmly. Only part of the rows carry a size: once, few, many, or a class if the clone is expanded.

v_gene	abundance	j_gene	d_gene	CDR3aa	CDR3nt
TRBV7-7	NA	TRBJ2-7	TRBD1	CASSPLPGQARYEQYF	TGTGCCAGCAGCCCCCTCCCGGGACAGGCTCGCTACGAGCAGTACTTC
TRBV12-3/TRBV12-4	NA	TRBJ2-5	TRBD1	CASSDRGRRETQYF	TGTGCCAGCAGTGACAGGGGGCGCCGGGAGACCCAGTACTTC
TRBV7-2	NA	TRBJ2-1	TRBD2	CASSLGLAARSYNEQFF	TGTGCCAGCAGCTTAGGACTAGCGGCCCGCTCCTACAATGAGCAGTTCTTC
TRBV4-1	NA	TRBJ2-7	TRBD1	CASSQTGTGPYEQYF	TGCGCCAGCAGCCAAACCGGGACAGGACCCTACGAGCAGTACTTC
TRBV13	few	TRBJ2-3	TRBD2	CASSLWTSHSGDTQYF	TGTGCCAGCAGCTTATGGACTAGCCATTCCGGAGATACGCAGTATTTT
TRBV9	NA	TRBJ1-1	TRBD1	CASSVYRGYVNTEAFF	TGTGCCAGCAGCGTCTACAGGGGGTATGTGAACACTGAAGCTTTCTTT
TRBV9	few	TRBJ2-7	TRBD1	CASSVATGQGVDEQYF	TGTGCCAGCAGCGTAGCTACGGGGCAGGGGGTAGACGAGCAGTACTTC
TRBV30	NA	TRBJ2-7	TRBD1	CAWSGRQGISYEQYF	TGTGCCTGGAGCGGTCGACAGGGGATCTCCTACGAGCAGTACTTC
TRBV5-1	few	TRBJ2-5	NA	CASSPGTFQETQYF	TGCGCCAGCAGCCCCGGGACTTTCCAAGAGACCCAGTACTTC
TRBV7-9	few	TRBJ1-6	NA	CASSKEVGGNSPLHF	TGTGCCAGCAGCAAAGAGGTAGGGGGGAATTCACCCCTCCACTTT
TRBV5-1	NA	TRBJ1-1	NA	CASSLYGTGAFF	TGCGCCAGCAGCTTGTATGGGACCGGAGCTTTCTTT
TRBV7-3	once	TRBJ2-2	TRBD1	CASSLKRQGNTGELFF	TGTGCCAGCAGCTTAAAGCGACAGGGTAACACCGGGGAGCTGTTTTTT
TRBV7-7	NA	TRBJ2-5	TRBD2	CASSTGLAGRETQYF	TGTGCTAGCAGCACGGGACTAGCGGGAAGAGAGACCCAGTACTTC
TRBV7-3	large	TRBJ2-3	NA	CASSLTGSHTDTQYF	TGTGCCAGCAGCTTAACGGGTAGCCACACAGATACGCAGTATTTT
TRBV24-1	NA	TRBJ1-1	NA	CATKAGEQAFF	TGTGCCACCAAGGCAGGGGAACAAGCTTTCTTT
TRBV6-2/TRBV6-3	NA	TRBJ2-7	TRBD2	CASSLGLARGYEQYF	TGTGCCAGCAGCCTTGGACTAGCGAGGGGCTACGAGCAGTACTTC
TRBV3-1	NA	TRBJ1-3	NA	CASSLQRNTIYF	TGTGCCAGCAGCCTACAGAGAAACACCATATATTTT
TRBV7-9	few	TRBJ2-5	TRBD1	CASSHRTGVAETQYF	TGTGCCAGCAGCCATAGGACAGGGGTCGCAGAGACCCAGTACTTC
TRBV4-1	NA	TRBJ1-2	NA	CASSQGDGTGNYGYTF	TGCGCCAGCAGCCAAGGAGACGGGACGGGAAACTATGGCTACACCTTC
TRBV7-9	NA	TRBJ2-4	TRBD2	CASSLAWSSGENIQYF	TGTGCCAGCAGCTTAGCATGGAGTAGCGGGGAAAACATTCAGTACTTC
TRBV2	NA	TRBJ2-5	NA	CATQEQGGRETQYF	TGTGCCACCCAGGAGCAGGGGGGGCGAGAGACCCAGTACTTC
TRBV5-1	NA	TRBJ1-1	NA	CASSPLTEMNTEAFF	TGCGCCAGCAGCCCGTTGACAGAGATGAACACTGAAGCTTTCTTT
TRBV9	NA	TRBJ2-1	TRBD2	CASSHGGRAPDNEQFF	TGTGCCAGCAGCCACGGGGGGAGGGCCCCCGACAATGAGCAGTTCTTC
TRBV5-1	few	TRBJ2-1	NA	CASSLELAVNEQFF	TGCGCCAGCAGCTTGGAACTAGCCGTCAATGAGCAGTTCTTC
TRBV5-5	NA	TRBJ1-6	TRBD1	CASSWGTGRYSPLHF	TGTGCCAGCAGCTGGGGGACAGGGAGGTACTCACCCCTCCACTTT
TRBV12-3/TRBV12-4	NA	TRBJ1-2	NA	CASSLRTWTYGYTF	TGTGCCAGCAGTTTAAGGACGTGGACATATGGCTACACCTTC
TRBV12-3/TRBV12-4	few	TRBJ2-1	TRBD2	CASSLPSGADEQFF	TGTGCCAGCAGTTTACCTAGCGGGGCCGATGAGCAGTTCTTC
TRBV20-1	NA	TRBJ2-7	TRBD1	CSASQGQPSGGYF	TGCAGTGCTAGCCAGGGACAGCCCAGTGGGGGATACTTC
TRBV12-3/TRBV12-4	NA	TRBJ1-5	NA	CASSPSRVRGQPQHF	TGTGCCAGCAGTCCCTCCCGGGTACGTGGACAGCCCCAGCATTTT
TRBV6-4	NA	TRBJ2-1	NA	CASSGQGGEQFF	TGTGCCAGCAGTGGGCAGGGAGGTGAGCAGTTCTTC
TRBV20-1	many	TRBJ1-2	NA	CSARDVMGVYGYTF	TGCAGTGCTAGAGATGTTATGGGGGTCTATGGCTACACCTTC
TRBV5-5	NA	TRBJ1-1	NA	CASSGDGSWNTEAFF	TGTGCCAGCAGTGGAGACGGATCCTGGAACACTGAAGCTTTCTTT
TRBV5-1	few	TRBJ2-3	NA	CASSEKPESSTDTQYF	TGCGCCAGCAGCGAGAAACCCGAATCTAGCACAGATACGCAGTATTTT
TRBV7-2	many	TRBJ1-2	TRBD1	CASSPDRNYGYTF	TGTGCCAGCAGCCCGGACAGGAACTATGGCTACACCTTC
TRBV7-2	once	TRBJ2-1	NA	CASSSWGYESYNEQFF	TGTGCCAGCAGCTCATGGGGGTATGAATCCTACAATGAGCAGTTCTTC
TRBV27	NA	TRBJ1-6	NA	CASSSLLPGTVSHNSPLHF	TGTGCCAGCAGTTCTCTTTTACCCGGGACCGTATCGCATAATTCACCCCTCCACTTT
TRBV9	few	TRBJ2-3	TRBD2	CASSVDLSGSTDTQYF	TGTGCCAGCAGCGTGGATCTTAGCGGGAGCACAGATACGCAGTATTTT
TRBV6-2/TRBV6-3	few	TRBJ2-6	NA	CASRQLGAGANVLTF	TGTGCCAGCAGGCAACTCGGGGCTGGGGCCAACGTCCTGACTTTC
TRBV25-1	NA	TRBJ2-5	NA	CASSESGRQETQYF	TGTGCCAGCAGTGAATCGGGGAGGCAGGAGACCCAGTACTTC
TRBV7-9	NA	TRBJ2-1	TRBD1	CASSLPGQGASEQFF	TGTGCCAGCAGCTTACCGGGACAGGGGGCCAGCGAGCAGTTCTTC
TRBV7-9	few	TRBJ2-6	NA	CASSLGGFRSSGANVLTF	TGTGCCAGCAGCTTAGGAGGATTTAGGAGCTCTGGGGCCAACGTCCTGACTTTC
TRBV11-2	NA	TRBJ2-1	TRBD2	CASSYAGTSGISSYNEQFF	TGTGCCAGCAGCTATGCCGGGACTAGCGGGATTAGCTCCTACAATGAGCAGTTCTTC
TRBV12-3/TRBV12-4	NA	TRBJ2-3	TRBD1	CASSSRQGADTQYF	TGTGCCAGCAGTAGCAGACAGGGCGCAGATACGCAGTATTTT
TRBV27	few	TRBJ2-7	TRBD1	CASSFYRGFDEQYF	TGTGCCAGCAGTTTCTACAGGGGGTTCGACGAGCAGTACTTC
TRBV7-9	NA	TRBJ2-3	NA	CASSRHGTNTDTQYF	TGTGCCAGCAGCCGGCACGGGACAAACACAGATACGCAGTATTTT
TRBV18	few	TRBJ2-1	TRBD1	CASSGQGPPYNEQFF	TGTGCCAGCTCAGGACAGGGCCCCCCCTACAATGAGCAGTTCTTC
TRBV6-6	few	TRBJ2-2	TRBD1	CASSQGQGAGELFF	TGTGCCAGCAGTCAAGGACAGGGGGCAGGGGAGCTGTTTTTT
TRBV7-2	NA	TRBJ2-7	TRBD1	CASRKREIRTGFSYEQYF	TGTGCCAGCAGAAAACGGGAAATCAGGACAGGGTTCTCCTACGAGCAGTACTTC